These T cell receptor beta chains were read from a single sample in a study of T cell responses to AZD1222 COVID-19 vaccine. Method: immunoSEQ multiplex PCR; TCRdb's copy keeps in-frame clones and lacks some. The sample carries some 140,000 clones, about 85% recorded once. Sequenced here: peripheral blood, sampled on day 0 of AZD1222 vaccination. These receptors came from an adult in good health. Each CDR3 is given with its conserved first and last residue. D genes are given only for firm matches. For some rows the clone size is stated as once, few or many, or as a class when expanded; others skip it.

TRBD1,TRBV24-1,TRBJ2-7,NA,TGTGCCACCAGTGATTTAAGACAGGGGATCGACGAGCAGTACTTC,CATSDLRQGIDEQYF
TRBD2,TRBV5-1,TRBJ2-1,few,TGCGCCAGCAGCCAGGGACTAGCGGGGATACGGAATGAGCAGTTCTTC,CASSQGLAGIRNEQFF
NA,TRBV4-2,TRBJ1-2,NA,TGTGCCAGCAGCCAAGATCGAACAGGGAACGGCTACACCTTC,CASSQDRTGNGYTF
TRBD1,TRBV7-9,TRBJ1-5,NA,TGTGCCAGCAGTCCCCAGGACAGGTTTGATGAGCCCCAGCATTTT,CASSPQDRFDEPQHF
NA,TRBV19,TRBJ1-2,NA,TGTGCCAGTAAATCGGGATATGGAGGCTACACCTTC,CASKSGYGGYTF
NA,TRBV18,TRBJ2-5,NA,TGTGCCAGCTCACCAATAACAGGTGGAGAGACCCAGTACTTC,CASSPITGGETQYF
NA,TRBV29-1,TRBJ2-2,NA,TGCAGCGTTGTTCTGGGGGGAGTCGGGGAGCTGTTTTTT,CSVVLGGVGELFF
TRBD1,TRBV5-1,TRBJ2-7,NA,TGCGCCAGCAGCTTGGAGAGGACAGGGGGCCTCCACGAGCAGTACTTC,CASSLERTGGLHEQYF
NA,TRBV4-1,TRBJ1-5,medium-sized,TGCGCCAGCAGCCAAGAGCCTACAGATAGCAATCAGCCCCAGCATTTT,CASSQEPTDSNQPQHF
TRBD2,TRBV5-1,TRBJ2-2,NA,TGCGCCAGCAGCTTAACGGGGGGGCGCACCGGGGAGCTGTTTTTT,CASSLTGGRTGELFF
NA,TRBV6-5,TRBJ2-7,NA,TGTGCCAGCAGTTACTCGCAGCTCGGGACACCTCACTTC,CASSYSQLGTPHF
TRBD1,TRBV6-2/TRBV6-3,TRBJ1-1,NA,TGTGCCAGCAGTTATCTACAGGGGACCACTGAAGCTTTCTTT,CASSYLQGTTEAFF
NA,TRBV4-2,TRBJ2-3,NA,TGTGCCAGCAGCCCTAGAGCGGGTGACACAGATACGCAGTATTTT,CASSPRAGDTDTQYF
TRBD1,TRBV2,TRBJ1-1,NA,TGTGCCAGCAGCATACAGGGGCCTGAAGCTTTCTTT,CASSIQGPEAFF
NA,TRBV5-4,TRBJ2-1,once,TGTGCCAGCAGCTTGAGGGGCGGTGAGCAGTTCTTC,CASSLRGGEQFF
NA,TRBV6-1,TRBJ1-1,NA,TGTGCCAGCAGTGAAACGGGGACTGAAGCTTTCTTT,CASSETGTEAFF
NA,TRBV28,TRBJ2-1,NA,TGTGCCAGCAGTTTATTGGTACAGGTTACCTACAATGAGCAGTTCTTC,CASSLLVQVTYNEQFF
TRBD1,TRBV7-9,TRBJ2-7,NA,TGTGCCAGCAGTTATGGGACAGGGGCGTCCGAGCAGTACTTC,CASSYGTGASEQYF
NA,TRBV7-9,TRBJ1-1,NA,TGTGCCAGCAGCTTAGAGACAGCGAACACTGAAGCTTTCTTT,CASSLETANTEAFF
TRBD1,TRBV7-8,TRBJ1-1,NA,TGTGCCAGCAGCTTTGGGACAGCTTCTAATGAAGCTTTCTTT,CASSFGTASNEAFF
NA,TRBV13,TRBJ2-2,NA,TGTGCCAGCAGCCCGGGACGGGCAACCACCGGGGAGCTGTTTTTT,CASSPGRATTGELFF
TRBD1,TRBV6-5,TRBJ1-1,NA,TGTGCCAGCAGTCCGAACAGGGGGACTGAAGCTTTCTTT,CASSPNRGTEAFF
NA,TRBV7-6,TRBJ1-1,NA,TGTGCCAGCAGCCAAATCGGGGACACTGAAGCTTTCTTT,CASSQIGDTEAFF
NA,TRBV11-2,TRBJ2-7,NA,TGTGCCAGCAGCTTAATGGCATCAATGGAAGGGGTTAACGAGCAGTACTTC,CASSLMASMEGVNEQYF
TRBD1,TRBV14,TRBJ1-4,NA,TGTGCCAGCAGCCAACGACAGGGCTTTAATGAAAAACTGTTTTTT,CASSQRQGFNEKLFF
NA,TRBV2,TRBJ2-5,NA,TGTGCCAGCACCGGGCTGGAGACCCAGTACTTC,CASTGLETQYF
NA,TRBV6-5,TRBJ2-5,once,TGTGCCAGCCGGGGCCTTAACTCAGAGACCCAGTACTTC,CASRGLNSETQYF